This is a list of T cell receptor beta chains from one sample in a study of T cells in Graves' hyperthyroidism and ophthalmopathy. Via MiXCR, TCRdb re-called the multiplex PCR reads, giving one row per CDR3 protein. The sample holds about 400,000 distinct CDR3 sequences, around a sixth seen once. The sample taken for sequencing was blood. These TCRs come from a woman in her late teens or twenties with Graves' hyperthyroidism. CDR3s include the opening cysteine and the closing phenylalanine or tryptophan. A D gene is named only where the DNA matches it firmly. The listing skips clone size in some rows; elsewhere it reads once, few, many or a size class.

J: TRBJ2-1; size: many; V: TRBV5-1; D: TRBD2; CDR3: CASTPGGPYNEQFF; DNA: TGCGCCAGCACCCCGGGAGGTCCCTACAATGAGCAGTTCTTC
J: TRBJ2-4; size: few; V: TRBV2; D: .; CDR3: CASSPLGRSKNIQYF; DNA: TGTGCCAGCAGTCCCCTTGGGCGATCCAAAAACATTCAGTACTTC
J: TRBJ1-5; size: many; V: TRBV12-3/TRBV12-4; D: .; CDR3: CASSLEGGLGGNQPQHF; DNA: TGTGCCAGCAGTTTAGAGGGGGGCCTAGGAGGCAATCAGCCCCAGCATTTT
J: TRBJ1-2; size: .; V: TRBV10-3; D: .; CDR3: CAIRAGRANYGYTF; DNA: TGTGCCATCAGGGCAGGGCGAGCTAACTATGGCTACACCTTC
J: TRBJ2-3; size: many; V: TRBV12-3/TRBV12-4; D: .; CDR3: CASSFREAGTDTQYF; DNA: TGTGCCAGCAGTTTCAGGGAGGCGGGCACAGATACGCAGTATTTT
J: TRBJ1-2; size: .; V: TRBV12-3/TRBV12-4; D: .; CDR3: CASGPGSYGYTF; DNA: TGTGCCAGCGGCCCAGGGAGCTATGGCTACACCTTC
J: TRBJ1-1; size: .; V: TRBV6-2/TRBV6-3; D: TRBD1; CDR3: CASSLTGEGTEAFF; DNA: TGTGCCAGCAGTTTGACAGGGGAAGGAACTGAAGCTTTCTTT
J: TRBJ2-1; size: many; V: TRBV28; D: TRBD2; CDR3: CASSSPSGTSLYNEQFF; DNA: TGTGCCAGCAGTTCTCCCTCCGGGACTAGTCTATACAATGAGCAGTTCTTC
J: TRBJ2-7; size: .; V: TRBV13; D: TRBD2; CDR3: CASSSWTSGYEQYF; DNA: TGTGCCAGCAGCTCTTGGACTAGCGGCTACGAGCAGTACTTC
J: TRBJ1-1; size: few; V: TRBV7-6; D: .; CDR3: CASSLVGDSEAFF; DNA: TGTGCCAGCAGCCTAGTGGGAGACTCTGAAGCTTTCTTT
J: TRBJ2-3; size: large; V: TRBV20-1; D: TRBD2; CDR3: CSAREALFSGGMDTQYF; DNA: TGCAGTGCTAGAGAGGCTTTGTTCAGCGGGGGAATGGATACGCAGTATTTT
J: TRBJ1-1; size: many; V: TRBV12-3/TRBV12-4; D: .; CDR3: CASSFAGANTEAFF; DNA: TGTGCCAGCAGTTTTGCAGGGGCTAACACTGAAGCTTTCTTT
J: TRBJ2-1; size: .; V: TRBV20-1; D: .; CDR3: CSARDPMGRNYNEQFF; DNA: TGCAGTGCTAGGGACCCTATGGGACGGAACTACAATGAGCAGTTCTTC
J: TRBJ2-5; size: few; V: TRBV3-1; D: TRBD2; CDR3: CASSPSRGGPPRETQYF; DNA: TGTGCCAGCAGCCCTTCGCGCGGGGGGCCACCAAGAGAGACCCAGTACTTC
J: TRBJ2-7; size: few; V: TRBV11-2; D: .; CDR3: CASSSVQGKREQYF; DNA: TGTGCCAGCAGCTCGGTCCAGGGAAAAAGGGAGCAGTACTTC
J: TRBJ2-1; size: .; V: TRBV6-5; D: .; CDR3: CASSYSGEYNEQFF; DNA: TGTGCCAGCAGTTACTCTGGGGAGTACAATGAGCAGTTCTTC
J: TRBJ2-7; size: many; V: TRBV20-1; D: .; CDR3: CSASGVSYEQYF; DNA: TGCAGTGCTAGCGGGGTCTCCTACGAGCAGTACTTC
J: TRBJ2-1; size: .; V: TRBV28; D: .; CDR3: CASSLWGADSCNEQFF; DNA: TGTGCCAGCAGTCTGTGGGGAGCGGACTCCTGCAATGAGCAGTTCTTC
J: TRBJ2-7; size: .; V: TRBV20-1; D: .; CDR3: CSATSTAHSYEQYF; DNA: TGCAGTGCTACTTCGACAGCGCACTCCTACGAGCAGTACTTC
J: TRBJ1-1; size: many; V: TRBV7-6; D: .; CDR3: CASRGFRQTEAFF; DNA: TGTGCCAGCAGGGGCTTTCGGCAGACTGAAGCTTTCTTT